Below, 20 T cell receptor beta chains from the same sample are listed, as sequenced in a study of CD4 and CD8 cells across lung adenocarcinoma regions. TCRdb re-called the PCR reads with MiXCR, one entry per CDR3 protein. Of roughly 12,000 distinct CDR3 sequences in the sample, 56% are singletons; the top ten hold roughly 40%. Sequenced sample: CD8+ T cells from the margin of a lung tumor. The receptors derive from a female donor with lung adenocarcinoma. The CD4 and CD8 labels of this study may be unreliable.

This clonotype appeared once. V usage is TRBV7-2 and J usage is TRBJ2-1, with 12 bases matching TRBD2. This CDR3 spans 15 amino acids. Germline loops: CDR1 SGHTA, CDR2 FQGNSA. With 7 bases clipped from V and 4 bases from J, the junction kept 5 bases outside the gene matches. The CDR3 DNA is TGTGCCAGCAACACGGGACTAGCGGGTTACAATGAGCAGTTCTTC. Its translation is CASNTGLAGYNEQFF.

This clonotype was seen a few times. J is TRBJ2-3 and V is TRBV6-1; possibly TRBD2 for D (6 bases). Trimming took 7 bases from V and 4 from J, leaving 12 bases between them. CDR3 length: 13 residues. Per the germline V gene, CDR1 is MNHNS and CDR2 is SASEGT. The CDR3 sequence: CASKEGNADTQYF. CDR3 nucleotide sequence: TGTGCCAGCAAGGAGGGCAATGCAGATACGCAGTATTTT.

The chain has TRBV6-5 and TRBJ2-3; D call uncertain. This CDR3 is built from 16 residues. Germline CDR1 and CDR2: MNHEY and SVGAGI. Between the trimmed V and J ends, which lost 0 bases and 2 bases, there was a span of 12 bases. DNA for the CDR3: TGTGCCAGCAGTTACTCGTCACCACGAAACACAGATACGCAGTATTTT. This encodes CASSYSSPRNTDTQYF.

The chain carries TRBV6-1 and TRBJ2-5, with 9 nucleotides matching TRBD1. The J call may be incorrect, as the DNA end agrees better with TRBJ2-7. The CDR3 is made up of 13 amino acids. Germline V gene lookup returns CDR1 MNHNS and CDR2 SASEGT. The CDR3 protein is CASSRQGVYEQYF. The CDR3 DNA is TGTGCCAGCAGTCGACAGGGGGTGTACGAGCAGTACTTC.

The table lists this clonotype with a few counts. The chain recombines TRBV7-6 with TRBJ2-2; maybe TRBD2 (5 bases). Between the trimmed V and J ends, which lost 0 bases and 2 bases, there was a span of 10 bases. The CDR3 is 16 amino acids. Germline V gene data show CDR1 as SGHVS and CDR2 as FNYEAQ. Here the CDR3 reads CASSLASLGNTGELFF. CDR3 nucleotides: TGTGCCAGCAGCTTAGCGTCACTAGGTAACACCGGGGAGCTGTTTTTT.

This clonotype showed up many times. V and J are TRBV15 and TRBJ1-2, with D possibly matching TRBD1 (6 bases). Trimming left V 1 base short and J 0 bases short, with 12 bases between. Germline CDR1 reads LNHNV; CDR2 reads YYDKDF (reference sequence). This CDR3 has 16 residues. CDR3 nucleotide sequence: TGTGCCACCAGCAGAGCAGGGGCAGGGACTAACTATGGCTACACCTTC. Residues: CATSRAGAGTNYGYTF.

There are a few counts of this clonotype. The V and J genes are TRBV27 and TRBJ2-3; no clear D. The germline CDR1 and CDR2 sequences are MNHEY and SMNVEV (reference sequence). The CDR3 is made up of 12 amino acids. V lost 5 bases and J 2 bases, leaving 5 bases between the germline ends. The CDR3 loop is CASSRLTDTQYF. CDR3 DNA sequence: TGTGCCAGCAGTCGCCTCACAGATACGCAGTATTTT.

DNA for the CDR3: TGTGCCAGCAGCACCACGCTCGGGACTAGCGGAACGAGGGGTGAGCAGTTCTTC. The encoded protein is CASSTTLGTSGTRGEQFF. The chain combines TRBV6-1 with TRBJ2-1, with 11 bases fitting TRBD2. There are 18 residues in the CDR3. With V trimmed by 6 bases and J by 9 bases, 19 bases remained unmatched. The germline gives CDR1 MNHNS, CDR2 SASEGT.

Ten or more counts support this clonotype. The chain recombines TRBV6-5 with TRBJ1-1; no reliable D call. V lost 2 bases and J lost 5, with 9 bases in between. Germline assignment: CDR1 MNHEY and CDR2 SVGAGI. The CDR3 is 13 amino acids. CDR3 in DNA: TGTGCCAGCAGTTACCTTAGACAAACTGAAGCTTTCTTT. Amino acids: CASSYLRQTEAFF.

In its sample, this clonotype is medium-sized. The chain has TRBV27 and TRBJ1-6; no clear D. The CDR3 spans 14 residues. The germline V gene has CDR1 MNHEY and CDR2 SMNVEV (reference sequence). The germline V and J ends were trimmed by 7 bases and 2 bases, with 9 bases remaining between them. CDR3 coding DNA: TGTGCCAGCAAGACTGCCACCTATAATTCACCCCTCCACTTT. Encoded protein: CASKTATYNSPLHF.

The chain joins TRBV27 to TRBJ2-1; D may be TRBD1 or TRBD2 (5 bases each). From germline, CDR1 is MNHEY and CDR2 SMNVEV (reference sequence). The CDR3 loop spans 16 amino acids. Trimming stripped 5 bases from V and 0 bases from J, with 14 bases between. CDR3 amino acids: CASSSPRGRSYNEQFF. CDR3 DNA: TGTGCCAGCAGTAGCCCGAGGGGACGCTCCTACAATGAGCAGTTCTTC.

V usage is TRBV7-2 and J usage is TRBJ2-5; a possible D gene is TRBD2 (6 bases). The CDR3 runs to 16 residues. V was cut by 1 base and J by 4 bases, with 16 bases left in between. Germline CDR1 is SGHTA and CDR2 is FQGNSA. The CDR3 coding sequence is TGTGCCAGCAGCTTAGGGGCGGGGAGGCTTGGAGAGACCCAGTACTTC. Translated, it gives CASSLGAGRLGETQYF. The variable domain in full, completed from reference TRBV7-2 and TRBJ2-5, reads GAGVSQSPSNKVTEKGKDVELRCDPISGHTALYWYRQSLGQGLEFLIYFQGNSAPDKSGLPSDRFSAERTGGSVSTLTIQRTQQEDSAVYLCASSLGAGRLGETQYFGPGTRLLVL.

This clonotype is labeled as medium-sized (0.01 to 0.1%). The chain carries TRBV4-1 and TRBJ2-5, with 8 bases lining up with TRBD2. Germline CDR1 MGHRA, CDR2 YSYEKL. V was pared by 2 bases and J by 5 bases, with 7 bases of the junction left unmatched. This CDR3 is built from 15 residues. The DNA of the CDR3 is TGCGCCAGCAGCCAACATGGGACTAGTGGGGAGACCCAGTACTTC. Protein product: CASSQHGTSGETQYF.

This rearrangement joins TRBV4-2 to TRBJ1-6, with TRBD1 as a possible D gene (5 bases). Germline V gives CDR1 LGHNA, CDR2 YNFKEQ. The CDR3 runs 16 residues. Trimming took 1 base from V and 6 from J, leaving 13 bases between them. As DNA, the CDR3 is TGTGCCAGCAGCCAAGCTCCGCAGGGCACTAATTCACCCCTCCACTTT. Protein sequence: CASSQAPQGTNSPLHF.

This clonotype appeared many times. This rearrangement joins TRBV5-1 to TRBJ2-5, with D maybe TRBD2 (6 bases). Germline assignment: CDR1 SGHRS and CDR2 YFSETQ. The CDR3 extends over 15 amino acids. The V gene lost 1 base and the J gene lost 1 base, with 11 bases spanning the gap. The CDR3 DNA sequence: TGCGCCAGCAGCTTGATGGCGGGGACCCAAGAGACCCAGTACTTC. Residues: CASSLMAGTQETQYF.

This chain joins TRBV7-2 and TRBJ2-3; the D gene is possibly TRBD1 (6 bases). The assigned J gene may be wrong: the sequence end matches TRBJ2-7 better. Germline V gene sequence: CDR1 SGHTA, CDR2 FQGNSA. The CDR3 has 16 amino acids. The CDR3 sequence: CASRGSGGGAQETQYF. CDR3 nucleotide sequence: TGTGCCAGCAGGGGCTCTGGGGGCGGTGCCCAAGAGACGCAGTACTTC.

This rearrangement joins TRBV6-4 to TRBJ2-2, with D perhaps being TRBD1 or TRBD2 (6 bases each). Deletions cut 4 bases from V and 5 bases from J, with 14 bases between. Germline CDR1 reads MRHNA; CDR2 reads SNTAGT. The CDR3 spans 15 residues. CDR3 nucleotides: TGTGCCAGCAGTGCCGAAACAGGGAGGACCGGGGAGCTGTTTTTT. Translated, it gives CASSAETGRTGELFF.

This clonotype counts as medium-sized (0.01 to 0.1%). The rearrangement uses TRBV6-5 and TRBJ1-1, with TRBD1 as a possible D gene (5 bases). Germline values: CDR1 MNHEY, CDR2 SVGAGI. The CDR3 consists of 14 residues. Deletions cut 2 bases from V and 3 bases from J, with 10 bases between. For the CDR3, the DNA is TGTGCCAGCAGTTACCAGGGTGGGGACACTGAAGCTTTCTTT. Translated: CASSYQGGDTEAFF.

Comments on this clonotype: A much bigger clone sits one base away, suggesting this may be a read error. The chain combines TRBV6-1 with TRBJ2-1; TRBD2 might be the D (5 bases). Trimming shortened V by 4 bases and J by 10 bases, and 11 bases separated the two germline ends. Germline values: CDR1 MNHNS, CDR2 SASEGT. CDR3 size: 12 residues. DNA for the CDR3: TGTGCCAGCAGTGGGACTGCCTACGAGCAGTTCTTC. Its protein product is CASSGTAYEQFF.

The gene calls are TRBV12-3 or TRBV12-4 and TRBJ2-1; D is unclear. Trimming shortened V by 6 bases and J by 5 bases, and 14 bases separated the two germline ends. This CDR3 comprises 14 residues. CDR3 coding DNA: TGTGCCAGCAGGGACCAGGCTATTAACAATGAGCAGTTCTTC. It yields the protein CASRDQAINNEQFF.